This record looks at one T cell receptor (beta chain) sequence and its context. The antigen is unknown. The data were obtained in a study of blood T cells in healthy people across ages. Study details: Template switching retrieved approximately one barcoded beta molecule for each two T cells. Broader study findings: Age advanced and TCR beta diversity per million T cells fell, roughly linearly. Long-lived donors exceeded aged donors in naive CD4+ cells and diversity.

Alongside a J-beta primer mix, a sample-barcoded 5' primer served in a second PCR lasting 7 to 11 cycles. TCRdb reprocessed the 5' RACE reads with MiXCR, giving one entry per CDR3 protein. Among around 990,000 distinct CDR3 sequences listed, more than 30% were seen once. The CDR3 is made up of 14 amino acids. Trimming left V 4 bases short and J 4 bases short, with 11 bases between. Per the germline V gene, CDR1 is MNHEY and CDR2 is SMNVEV (reference sequence). The specimen was blood. The V and J genes are TRBV27 and TRBJ2-1; weak D call: TRBD1 (6 bases). The sequence was collected from a man aged 18-30 years in good health. The CDR3 loop is CASSSDRLYNEQFF. In nucleotides, the CDR3 is TGTGCCAGCAGTTCCGACAGGCTGTACAATGAGCAGTTCTTC.